A single sample is the source of the 21 T cell receptor beta chains below, sequenced in a study of blood T cell repertoires in COVID-19. The method was immunoSEQ multiplex PCR; TCRdb's version includes in-frame clones alone and lacks a portion of them. The table records 200,000 to 250,000 clones, 80% to 85% of them present only once. Material for sequencing was peripheral blood. These receptors were obtained from a woman in her seventies with COVID-19, enrolled during active disease.

The table lists this clone with a few counts. This chain joins TRBV24-1 and TRBJ2-3; unclear D gene. This CDR3 has 13 residues. Trimming took off 3 bases at V and 7 bases at J, with 10 bases between the two ends. Germline V CDR1 and CDR2: KGHDR, SFDVKD. CDR3 residues: CATSDPPQYTQYF. In DNA, the CDR3 is TGTGCCACCAGTGATCCCCCACAGTATACGCAGTATTTT.

The V call is TRBV18, the J call TRBJ2-7, with D hard to call. CDR3 length: 12 residues. The germline V gene encodes CDR1 KGHSH and CDR2 LQKENI. The V end was cut by 5 bases, the J end by 7 bases, with 12 bases between. CDR3 protein: CASSVATSEQYF. CDR3 nucleotide sequence: TGTGCCAGCTCAGTGGCAACCTCGGAGCAGTACTTC.

This chain links TRBV24-1 with TRBJ2-2; 7 positions agree with TRBD2. Trimming at V came to 2 bases and at J to 4 bases, leaving 6 bases not matched to a gene. From germline, CDR1 is KGHDR and CDR2 SFDVKD. The length of the CDR3 is 16 residues. CDR3 amino acids: CATSDWEGFLTGELFF. The DNA of the CDR3 is TGTGCCACCAGTGATTGGGAGGGATTCCTCACCGGGGAGCTGTTTTTT.

The chain carries TRBV7-2 and TRBJ2-1; 8 positions agree with TRBD1. Losses at the gene ends were 4 bases for V and 2 bases for J; bases not matched to a gene: 4. The germline V gene encodes CDR1 SGHTA and CDR2 FQGNSA. The CDR3 is 15 residues long. CDR3 bases: TGTGCCAGCAGCTCGGGACAGGTTACCTACAATGAGCAGTTCTTC. Translation gives CASSSGQVTYNEQFF.

This chain connects TRBV3-1 (or the pseudogene TRBV3-2) to TRBJ2-7, with D maybe TRBD1 (5 bases). Germline CDR1 LGHDT, CDR2 YNNKEL (reference sequence). The CDR3 totals 13 residues. V was pared by 1 base and J by 6 bases, with 10 bases between. CDR3 amino acids: CASSQGLQAEQYF. Here the CDR3 DNA reads TGTGCCAGCAGCCAAGGCCTACAGGCCGAGCAGTACTTC.

This clone was seen a few times. This rearrangement joins TRBV28 to TRBJ1-2, with D possibly matching TRBD1 (6 bases). CDR3 length: 13 amino acids. V was pared by 5 bases and J by 9 bases, with 16 bases between. CDR1 and CDR2 from the germline V gene are MDHEN and SYDVKM. CDR3 sequence: CASSADRPLRYTF. The CDR3, as DNA: TGTGCCAGCAGTGCCGACAGGCCCTTACGCTACACCTTC.

The chain couples TRBV5-1 to TRBJ2-3; 8 bases line up with TRBD2. This CDR3 has 17 amino acids. V shed 4 bases and J 2 bases; nucleotides not matched to a gene: 12. CDR1 and CDR2 (germline): SGHRS, YFSETQ. CDR3 amino acids: CASSRGSGGYATDTQYF. The CDR3 nucleotides read TGCGCCAGCAGCCGGGGGTCGGGAGGGTATGCCACAGATACGCAGTATTTT.

The CDR3 protein is CASSLTGIYTEAFF. DNA of the CDR3: TGTGCCAGCAGTCTAACAGGGATCTACACTGAAGCTTTCTTT. The J gene is TRBJ1-1, the V gene TRBV28, with D maybe TRBD1 (6 bases). Germline CDR1 is MDHEN and CDR2 is SYDVKM. Trimming cost V 5 bases and J 3 bases, with 13 bases left between them. The CDR3 has 14 residues.

The chain uses TRBV5-1 and TRBJ1-3; a weak D match, TRBD1 (5 bases). This CDR3 is 15 amino acids long. The V and J ends lost 1 base and 8 bases respectively, with 16 bases between them. CDR1 and CDR2 (germline): SGHRS, YFSETQ. The CDR3 nucleotides read TGCGCCAGCAGCTTGTCCGCAGGGATGGTACACACCATATATTTT. Its translation is CASSLSAGMVHTIYF.

The rearrangement joins TRBV5-4 to TRBJ2-1; 10 bases match TRBD2. With V trimmed by 4 bases and J by 1 base, 2 bases remained unmatched. Germline V CDR1 and CDR2: SGHNT, YYREEE (reference sequence). CDR3 length: 15 residues. The CDR3, as DNA: TGTGCCAGCAGCGCTAGCGGGAGATCCTACAATGAGCAGTTCTTC. This codes for CASSASGRSYNEQFF. The variable domain in full, completed from reference TRBV5-4 and TRBJ2-1, reads ETGVTQSPTHLIKTRGQQVTLRCSSQSGHNTVSWYQQALGQGPQFIFQYYREEENGRGNFPPRFSGLQFPNYSSELNVNALELDDSALYLCASSASGRSYNEQFFGPGTRLTVL.

The chain carries TRBV5-4 and TRBJ1-4; D not certain. Germline CDR1 is SGHNT and CDR2 is YYREEE (reference sequence). CDR3 size: 14 residues. The V and J ends lost 3 bases and 3 bases respectively, with 9 bases between them. CDR3 loop: CASSSLGANEKLFF. The CDR3 nucleotides read TGTGCCAGCAGCTCCCTGGGAGCTAATGAAAAACTGTTTTTT.

The chain combines TRBV24-1 with TRBJ2-2; 10 bases map to TRBD1. Germline CDR1 reads KGHDR; CDR2 reads SFDVKD. V was pared by 3 bases and J by 6 bases, with 3 bases of the junction left unmatched. The CDR3 is 15 residues long. CDR3 sequence: CATSDPGQGPGELFF. The CDR3 nucleotides read TGTGCCACCAGTGATCCGGGACAGGGGCCCGGGGAGCTGTTTTTT.

The chain joins TRBV18 to TRBJ1-5; 7 nucleotides match TRBD1. Germline CDR1 and CDR2: KGHSH and LQKENI. V dropped 2 bases and J dropped 2; count of bases not matched to a gene: 9. This CDR3 region has 17 residues. The CDR3 here is CASSPRQGLLGNQPQHF. The CDR3 nucleotides read TGTGCCAGCTCACCAAGACAGGGCCTTCTTGGCAATCAGCCCCAGCATTTT.

V and J are TRBV12-3 or TRBV12-4 and TRBJ1-2; D possibly corresponds to TRBD1 (6 bases). The CDR3 length is 13 residues. V was trimmed by 8 bases and J by 0 bases, leaving 10 bases between them. CDR3 nucleotides: TGTGCCAGCCGGGCAGGGGCTAACTATGGCTACACCTTC. Its protein product is CASRAGANYGYTF.

As regards this clone: Other DNA sequences in the sample encode the same CDR3. This chain links TRBV28 with TRBJ1-2, with D possibly TRBD1 on 5 matching bases. The V end lost 4 bases, the J end lost 1 base, and 10 bases lay between the germline ends. Germline V gives CDR1 MDHEN, CDR2 SYDVKM. The CDR3 has 14 residues. In DNA form, the CDR3 reads TGTGCCAGCAGTTGGGGCCAAAGTAACTATGGCTACACCTTC. Protein: CASSWGQSNYGYTF.

The rearrangement links TRBV14 to TRBJ1-6; the D gene is possibly TRBD1 (5 bases). The CDR3 loop spans 13 amino acids. Germline V gene lookup returns CDR1 SGHDN and CDR2 FVKESK. Trimming left V 10 bases short and J 8 bases short, with 15 bases between. CDR3 sequence reads: CATSRRGDSPLHF. DNA of the CDR3: TGTGCCACCTCGAGGAGGGGCGATTCACCCCTCCACTTT.

V usage is TRBV14 and J usage is TRBJ1-2, with unresolved D. The CDR3 contains 13 residues. V was pared by 3 bases and J by 5 bases, with 10 bases between. The germline CDR1 and CDR2 sequences are SGHDN and FVKESK. The CDR3 sequence is CASSHATGYGYTF. CDR3 nucleotides: TGTGCCAGCAGCCATGCCACGGGTTATGGCTACACCTTC.

V usage is TRBV19 and J usage is TRBJ1-5; 7 bases agree with TRBD1. Trimming cost V 3 bases and J 1 base; bases outside gene matches: 3. CDR1 LNHDA and CDR2 SQIVND come from the germline V gene (reference sequence). The CDR3 length is 15 residues. DNA of the CDR3: TGTGCCAGTAGTATGACAGGGACGAGCAATCAGCCCCAGCATTTT. As protein: CASSMTGTSNQPQHF. Combining the CDR3 with reference TRBV19 and TRBJ1-5 gives the whole variable domain DGGITQSPKYLFRKEGQNVTLSCEQNLNHDAMYWYRQDPGQGLRLIYYSQIVNDFQKGDIAEGYSVSREKKESFPLTVTSAQKNPTAFYLCASSMTGTSNQPQHFGDGTRLSIL.

The chain has TRBV5-5 and TRBJ2-2; 7 bases align to TRBD1. The CDR3 runs to 16 residues. J was trimmed by 5 bases and V by 5 bases; bases with no gene match: 12. CDR1 and CDR2 (germline): SGHKS, YYEKEE (reference sequence). For the CDR3, the DNA is TGTGCCAGCAGGCCAGACAGGGATCGTCGTACCGGGGAGCTGTTTTTT. Translation gives CASRPDRDRRTGELFF.

This clone was seen only once. The chain uses TRBV15 and TRBJ1-5; D perhaps matches TRBD1 (6 bases). The CDR3 sequence is 17 residues long. Trimming pared 1 base from V and 7 bases from J, leaving 20 bases between. The germline V gene encodes CDR1 LNHNV and CDR2 YYDKDF (reference sequence). CDR3 sequence: CATSRGVVEQGLQPQHF. The CDR3, as DNA: TGTGCCACCAGCAGAGGGGTAGTGGAGCAGGGGTTACAGCCCCAGCATTTT.

The chain recombines TRBV4-3 with TRBJ1-5; possibly TRBD1 for D (5 bases). V was shortened by 1 base and J by 4 bases, with 8 bases between the two germline ends. The CDR3 covers 14 residues. From germline, CDR1 is LGHNA and CDR2 YSLEER. CDR3 sequence reads: CASSQGTTNQPQHF. The CDR3 DNA reads as TGCGCCAGCAGCCAAGGGACAACTAATCAGCCCCAGCATTTT.